This T cell receptor (beta chain) comes out of a study of Graves' ophthalmopathy and Graves' hyperthyroidism. Study observations and caveats: Blood samples also showed most expanded thyroid clonotypes exceeding 0.001 frequency.

Each diagnosis was determined on the basis of clinical symptoms, serum thyroxine, TRAb, thyroid ultrasound and orbital computed tomography. Out of about 9.3 ml of fresh peripheral blood, PBMCs were obtained. TCR beta CDR3 amplification used RNA transcripts. HTBI primers were employed in first-round RT-PCR, then a second-round multiplex PCR followed. Each CDR3 protein gets one entry after TCRdb re-called the multiplex PCR reads with MiXCR. The table has 600,000 to 650,000 distinct CDR3 sequences, 22% seen once. This clonotype has a count of ten or more. What it recognizes is unknown. Source material: peripheral blood. The sequence came from a woman under 30 with stable Graves' hyperthyroidism. Some clones in this sample may be carry-over from other donors' samples.

The CDR3 region is CASQRGEAYEQYF. CDR3 sequence (DNA): TGTGCCAGCCAACGGGGAGAGGCCTACGAGCAGTACTTC. This chain connects TRBV6-1 to TRBJ2-7; possible D gene TRBD2, 5 bases. Germline V gene data show CDR1 as MNHNS and CDR2 as SASEGT. The V end lost 8 bases, the J end lost 2 bases, and 13 bases lay between the germline ends. The CDR3 is 13 residues long.